This T cell receptor beta chain is drawn from a study of cytomegalovirus exposure and HLA in healthy donors. Across the whole study: There were around 390 genotyped donors. Of these, 81% fell in the genetic ancestry cluster associated with self-reported Caucasian donors. Study observations and caveats: TCR association rates varied by HLA locus in a later analysis, with DRB1 highest and HLA-C lowest. Associated with cytomegalovirus, according to the listing, were around 160 TCR beta chains.

This clone was observed a few times. Its target is not known. The PCR had 60 Vbeta and 13 Jbeta primers. TCRdb keeps only in-frame clones here, not all; method: immunoSEQ multiplex PCR. The sample includes about 200,000 clones, about 13% of them seen just once. Germline CDR1 and CDR2: SGHRS and YFSETQ. The CDR3 totals 17 residues. J lost 7 bases, V lost 1 base, and 14 bases had no gene match. J is TRBJ1-2 and V is TRBV5-1; 9 nucleotides align to TRBD1. The source material was PBMCs. This clonotype was sampled from a man aged 50 to 60 in good health and CMV-seropositive. The CDR3 here is CASSLRSPGQGIAGYTF. For the CDR3, the DNA is TGCGCCAGCAGCTTGAGGTCTCCCGGACAGGGGATCGCTGGCTACACCTTC.